This T cell receptor beta chain appears in the sequencing data of a study of cytomegalovirus exposure and HLA in healthy donors. As regards this clone: Its specificity is not known.

60 Vbeta and 13 Jbeta primers were used in PCR. The assay was immunoSEQ multiplex PCR, and TCRdb's table has in-frame clones only and misses some. The top ten hold about 0.77% of the sample, which has about 160,000 clones, approximately 78% seen once. V was cut by 1 base and J by 10 bases, with 14 bases left in between. The CDR3 is 14 amino acids. Germline CDR1 is SGHTA and CDR2 is FQGNSA. Donors counted as nominally healthy when sampled, yet unrecorded immune exposures were likely. Findings and limits, study-wide: The study put 150 to 200 TCR beta chains on its list as cytomegalovirus-associated.

Sequences were obtained from PBMCs. The receptor was isolated from a woman under 30 in good health and CMV-seronegative. The rearrangement links TRBV7-2 to TRBJ2-1; the D gene is possibly TRBD2 (5 bases). The CDR3 spells CASSLGLKDGEQFF. DNA of the CDR3: TGTGCCAGCAGCTTAGGACTAAAGGATGGGGAGCAGTTCTTC.